The 25 T cell receptor beta chains given below trace back to one sample, sequenced in a study of blood T cell repertoires in COVID-19. TCRdb keeps only in-frame clones here, not all; method: immunoSEQ multiplex PCR. Among 200,000 or so clones, around 86% were seen once, and the ten largest hold roughly 6.5%. The sequencing sample was made of peripheral blood. These receptors originate from a man in his 60s who had recovered from COVID-19.

J is TRBJ1-2 and V is TRBV27; tentative D call: TRBD1 (6 bases). The length of the CDR3 is 17 residues. Per the germline V gene, CDR1 is MNHEY and CDR2 is SMNVEV (reference sequence). The V and J ends lost 3 bases and 8 bases respectively, with 25 bases between them. The CDR3 sequence: CASSFAPTRPGAGGYTF. The CDR3 nucleotides are TGTGCCAGCAGTTTTGCCCCAACCCGTCCAGGGGCAGGCGGCTACACCTTC.

V is TRBV28 and J is TRBJ2-3; the D gene is possibly TRBD1 (5 bases). Between the trimmed V and J ends, which lost 7 bases and 5 bases, there was a span of 19 bases. Germline lookup yields CDR1 MDHEN and CDR2 SYDVKM. The CDR3 contains 15 residues. The DNA for the CDR3 is TGTGCCAGCACCCAGGTGCAGGGCCTGGGAGATACGCAGTATTTT. As protein: CASTQVQGLGDTQYF.

V and J are TRBV6-5 and TRBJ1-2, with a possible D match to TRBD1 (5 bases). This CDR3 comprises 12 residues. In germline, CDR1 is MNHEY, CDR2 SVGAGI. The germline V and J ends were trimmed by 2 bases and 7 bases, with 8 bases remaining between them. CDR3 amino acids: CASSYAGIGYTF. The DNA of the CDR3 is TGTGCCAGCAGTTACGCAGGGATTGGCTACACCTTC.

The chain links TRBV27 to TRBJ1-4; weak D call: TRBD1 (6 bases). The germline V gene encodes CDR1 MNHEY and CDR2 SMNVEV (reference sequence). V was shortened by 4 bases and J by 4 bases, with 10 bases between the two germline ends. The CDR3 spans 14 residues. The CDR3 DNA reads TGTGCCAGCAGTTCACAGGGTTTTAATGAAAAACTGTTTTTT. Translating gives CASSSQGFNEKLFF.

The chain links TRBV4-2 to TRBJ2-2; 7 nucleotides match TRBD2. CDR3 length equals 16 residues. Looked up from germline, CDR1 is LGHNA and CDR2 is YNFKEQ. V gave up 3 bases and J gave up 6 bases; unmatched junction bases: 10. The DNA for the CDR3 is TGTGCCAGCAGCCAGCGGGGGAGAGCGGGGCCCGGGGAGCTGTTTTTT. It encodes CASSQRGRAGPGELFF.

The V call is TRBV11-3, the J call TRBJ2-3; 7 bases map to TRBD2. The CDR3 contains 16 residues. Germline V gives CDR1 SGHNT, CDR2 YENEEA. With V trimmed by 5 bases and J by 2 bases, 10 bases remained unmatched. Here the CDR3 reads CASSLGGREVTDTQYF. The CDR3 DNA follows: TGTGCCAGCAGCCTCGGCGGCCGGGAGGTCACAGATACGCAGTATTTT.

The chain is built from TRBV5-4 and TRBJ2-3, with 8 bases aligning to TRBD1. Per germline, CDR1 SGHNT and CDR2 YYREEE (reference sequence). CDR3 length: 12 amino acids. The CDR3 nucleotides are TGTGCTTCGCAGGGGGCAACAGATACGCAGTATTTT. Its translation is CASQGATDTQYF.

The V and J genes are TRBV29-1 and TRBJ2-5, with D maybe TRBD1 (5 bases). V was cut by 1 base and J by 1 base, with 13 bases left in between. The germline gives CDR1 SQVTM, CDR2 ANQGSEA. The CDR3 extends over 15 amino acids. CDR3 in amino acids: CSVEGPGQIQETQYF. CDR3 DNA sequence: TGCAGCGTTGAAGGCCCAGGGCAAATCCAAGAGACCCAGTACTTC.

The chain couples TRBV21-1 to TRBJ2-5; the D call in the table, TRBD2, was not verified against the DNA. TRBV21-1 corresponds to a pseudogene. The CDR3 has 12 amino acids. Here the CDR3 reads CASSQLGGEPYF. In DNA form, the CDR3 reads TGTGCCAGCTCTCAGCTGGGCGGGGAGCCGTACTTC.

V and J are TRBV6-5 and TRBJ1-6, with 8 positions matching TRBD1. This CDR3 comprises 15 residues. Losses at the gene ends were 6 bases for V and 4 bases for J; bases not matched to a gene: 5. CDR1 is MNHEY, CDR2 SVGAGI, per germline. The CDR3 nucleotides read TGTGCCAGCAGGGACGGACAGGGATATAATTCACCCCTCCACTTT. Protein sequence: CASRDGQGYNSPLHF.

This clone showed up just a few times. V is TRBV7-2 and J is TRBJ1-5, with D maybe TRBD1 (6 bases). CDR3 length: 14 amino acids. Germline CDR1 is SGHTA and CDR2 is FQGNSA. V lost 4 bases and J lost 3, with 10 bases in between. Written as DNA, the CDR3 is TGTGCCAGCAGCTCGACAGGACCCAATCAGCCCCAGCATTTT. As protein: CASSSTGPNQPQHF.

The chain couples TRBV7-2 to TRBJ2-5; maybe TRBD2 (5 bases). V lost 0 bases and J lost 0, with 11 bases in between. This CDR3 has 16 residues. Per germline, CDR1 SGHTA and CDR2 FQGNSA. In nucleotides, the CDR3 is TGTGCCAGCAGCTTAGCGCTAACAGCGGACCAAGAGACCCAGTACTTC. Encoded protein: CASSLALTADQETQYF. Drawing the rest from reference TRBV7-2 and TRBJ2-5, the complete variable domain is GAGVSQSPSNKVTEKGKDVELRCDPISGHTALYWYRQSLGQGLEFLIYFQGNSAPDKSGLPSDRFSAERTGGSVSTLTIQRTQQEDSAVYLCASSLALTADQETQYFGPGTRLLVL.

V and J are TRBV5-1 and TRBJ2-7; possibly TRBD1 for D (8 bases). The CDR3 runs 15 residues. The V end lost 3 bases, the J end lost 3 bases, and 16 bases lay between the germline ends. Germline V gene data show CDR1 as SGHRS and CDR2 as YFSETQ. The CDR3 DNA reads TGCGCCAGCAGCTCCTTGACAGGGGAGGGCTACGAGCAGTACTTC. The encoded protein is CASSSLTGEGYEQYF.

This clone was picked up one time. The chain recombines TRBV30 with TRBJ1-2, with 7 bases lining up with TRBD1. Germline V gene sequence: CDR1 GTSNPN, CDR2 SVGIG (reference sequence). The V gene end was trimmed by 0 bases and the J gene end by 5 bases; junction bases not matched to a gene: 6. This CDR3 has 14 amino acids. DNA of the CDR3: TGTGCCTGGAGTGTGAAGGGGGCAAGGTATGGCTACACCTTC. Translation gives CAWSVKGARYGYTF.

The J gene is TRBJ1-3, the V gene TRBV5-4; 9 bases are shared with TRBD1. Germline CDR1 SGHNT, CDR2 YYREEE (reference sequence). Unmatched junction bases numbered 5, after V lost 0 bases and J lost 4 bases. The CDR3 totals 16 residues. The chain's CDR3 is CASSLGGQGNGNTIYF. CDR3 nucleotides: TGTGCCAGCAGCTTGGGGGGACAGGGTAACGGAAACACCATATATTTT.

The rearrangement links TRBV7-9 to TRBJ2-6, with 8 positions matching TRBD2. This CDR3 spans 15 amino acids. Germline V gene sequence: CDR1 SEHNR, CDR2 FQNEAQ (reference sequence). The V gene end was trimmed by 4 bases and the J gene end by 6 bases; junction bases not matched to a gene: 5. The CDR3 bases are TGTGCCAGCAGCTCCCGGGGGGGTAAGGCCAACGTCCTGACTTTC. Encoded protein: CASSSRGGKANVLTF. The variable domain in full, completed from reference TRBV7-9 and TRBJ2-6, reads DTGVSQNPRHKITKRGQNVTFRCDPISEHNRLYWYRQTLGQGPEFLTYFQNEAQLEKSRLLSDRFSAERPKGSFSTLEIQRTEQGDSAMYLCASSSRGGKANVLTFGAGSRLTVL.

The V and J genes are TRBV5-1 and TRBJ1-1, with D possibly matching TRBD1 (6 bases). Germline lookup yields CDR1 SGHRS and CDR2 YFSETQ. Trimming removed 1 base at V and 4 bases at J, with 11 bases between. This CDR3 spans 14 amino acids. CDR3 sequence (DNA): TGCGCCAGCAGCTTGACAGGGAAGGCCACTGAAGCTTTCTTT. Protein sequence: CASSLTGKATEAFF.

This chain connects TRBV28 to TRBJ1-5; 10 positions match TRBD1. The germline CDR1 and CDR2 sequences are MDHEN and SYDVKM. Trimming at V came to 6 bases and at J to 0 bases, leaving 17 bases not matched to a gene. The CDR3 extends over 20 amino acids. The CDR3 is CASRYRDRGLRVGSNQPQHF. DNA for the CDR3: TGTGCCAGCAGATACCGGGACAGGGGACTCCGTGTTGGTAGCAATCAGCCCCAGCATTTT. Drawing the rest from reference TRBV28 and TRBJ1-5, the complete variable domain is DVKVTQSSRYLVKRTGEKVFLECVQDMDHENMFWYRQDPGLGLRLIYFSYDVKMKEKGDIPEGYSVSREKKERFSLILESASTNQTSMYLCASRYRDRGLRVGSNQPQHFGDGTRLSIL.

The chain links TRBV19 to TRBJ1-3, with D possibly TRBD1 on 5 matching bases. V was shortened by 3 bases and J by 1 base, with 10 bases between the two germline ends. The germline V gene has CDR1 LNHDA and CDR2 SQIVND (reference sequence). The CDR3 runs to 15 residues. For the CDR3, the DNA is TGTGCCAGTAGTATTGGGGCCCAATCTGGAAACACCATATATTTT. Translating gives CASSIGAQSGNTIYF.

This clone was observed a single time. The J gene is TRBJ2-1, the V gene TRBV5-1; D is perhaps TRBD2 (6 bases). The CDR3 covers 15 residues. Deletions cut 3 bases from V and 7 bases from J, with 17 bases between. Germline loops: CDR1 SGHRS, CDR2 YFSETQ. The CDR3 nucleotides are TGCGCCAGCAGCTCCCCGGGAGAGTATATGAATGAGCAGTTCTTC. Residues: CASSSPGEYMNEQFF.

The J gene is TRBJ1-2, the V gene TRBV10-3; 7 bases align to TRBD1. In germline, CDR1 is ENHRY, CDR2 SYGVKD. V was pared by 0 bases and J by 4 bases, with 2 bases of the junction left unmatched. The length of the CDR3 is 14 residues. This chain's CDR3 is CAISESGQRYGYTF. The CDR3 DNA follows: TGTGCCATCAGTGAGTCGGGACAGCGCTATGGCTACACCTTC.

V usage is TRBV28 and J usage is TRBJ1-1; a possible D gene is TRBD1 (6 bases). CDR3 length equals 15 residues. The germline CDR1 and CDR2 sequences are MDHEN and SYDVKM. V lost 2 bases, J lost 6 bases, and 16 bases lay in between. The CDR3 reads CASSLGGTGFPEAFF. The CDR3 DNA reads as TGTGCCAGCAGTTTAGGGGGAACAGGGTTTCCTGAAGCTTTCTTT.

The chain uses TRBV5-6 and TRBJ2-2; no firm D call. V dropped 4 bases and J dropped 0 bases, with 10 bases sitting between them. Germline-derived CDR1 and CDR2 are SGHDT and YYEEEE. The CDR3 is made up of 15 amino acids. The CDR3, as DNA: TGTGCCAGCAGCCCGGCTAGGCCGAACACCGGGGAGCTGTTTTTT. Translating it yields CASSPARPNTGELFF.

This sequence joins TRBV4-2 and TRBJ1-2; D ambiguous. The CDR3 has 17 residues. CDR1 and CDR2 (germline): LGHNA, YNFKEQ. V lost 3 bases and J 4 bases, leaving 21 bases between the germline ends. The CDR3 protein is CASSHYSDAIGGYGYTF. As DNA, the CDR3 is TGTGCCAGCAGCCATTACTCCGACGCCATCGGCGGCTATGGCTACACCTTC.

This chain joins TRBV27 and TRBJ2-3; TRBD2 agrees at 10 bases. Germline CDR1 reads MNHEY; CDR2 reads SMNVEV (reference sequence). The CDR3 runs to 17 residues. The V segment lost 6 bases and the J segment 8 bases; nucleotides outside the gene matches: 17. The CDR3 loop is CASSPLWASGRGGTQYF. In nucleotides, the CDR3 is TGTGCCAGCAGCCCTCTTTGGGCTAGCGGGAGAGGAGGTACGCAGTATTTT.